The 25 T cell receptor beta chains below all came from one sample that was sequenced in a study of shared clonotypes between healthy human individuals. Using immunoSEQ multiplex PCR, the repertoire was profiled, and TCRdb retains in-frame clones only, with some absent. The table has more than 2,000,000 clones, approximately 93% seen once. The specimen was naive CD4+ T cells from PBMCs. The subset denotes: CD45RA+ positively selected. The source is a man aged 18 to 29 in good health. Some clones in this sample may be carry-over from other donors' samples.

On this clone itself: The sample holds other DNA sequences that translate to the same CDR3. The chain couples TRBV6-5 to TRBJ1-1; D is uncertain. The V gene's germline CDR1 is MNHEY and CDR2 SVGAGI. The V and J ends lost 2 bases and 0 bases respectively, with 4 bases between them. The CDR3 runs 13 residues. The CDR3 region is CASSYLMNTEAFF. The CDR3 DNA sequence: TGTGCCAGCAGTTACCTGATGAACACTGAAGCTTTCTTT.

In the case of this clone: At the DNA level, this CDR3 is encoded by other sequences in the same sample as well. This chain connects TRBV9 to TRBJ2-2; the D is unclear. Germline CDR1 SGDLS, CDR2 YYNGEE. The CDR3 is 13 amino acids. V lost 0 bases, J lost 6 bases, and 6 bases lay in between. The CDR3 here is CASSVVGSGELFF. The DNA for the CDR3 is TGTGCCAGCAGCGTAGTGGGGTCCGGGGAGCTGTTTTTT.

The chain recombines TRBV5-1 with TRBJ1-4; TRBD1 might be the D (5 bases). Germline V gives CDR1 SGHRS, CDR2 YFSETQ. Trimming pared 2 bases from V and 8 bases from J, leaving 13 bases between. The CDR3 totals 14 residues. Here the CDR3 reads CASSFGQEGEKLFF. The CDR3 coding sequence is TGCGCCAGCAGCTTCGGGCAGGAGGGGGAAAAACTGTTTTTT. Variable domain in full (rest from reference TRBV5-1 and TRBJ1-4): KAGVTQTPRYLIKTRGQQVTLSCSPISGHRSVSWYQQTPGQGLQFLFEYFSETQRNKGNFPGRFSGRQFSNSRSEMNVSTLELGDSALYLCASSFGQEGEKLFFGSGTQLSVL.

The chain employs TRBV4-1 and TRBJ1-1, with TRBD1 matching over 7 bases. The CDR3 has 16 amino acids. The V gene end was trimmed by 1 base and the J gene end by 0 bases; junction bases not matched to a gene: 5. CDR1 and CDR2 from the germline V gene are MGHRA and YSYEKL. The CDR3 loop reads CASSQAQGGLNTEAFF. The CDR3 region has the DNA TGCGCCAGCAGCCAAGCCCAGGGGGGCCTGAACACTGAAGCTTTCTTT.

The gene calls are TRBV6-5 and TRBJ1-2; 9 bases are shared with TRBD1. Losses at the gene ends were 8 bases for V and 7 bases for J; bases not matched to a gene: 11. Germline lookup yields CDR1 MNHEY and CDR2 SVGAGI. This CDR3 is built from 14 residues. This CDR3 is CASSSRGQGAGYTF. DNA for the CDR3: TGTGCCAGCTCATCCCGGGGACAGGGAGCTGGCTACACCTTC.

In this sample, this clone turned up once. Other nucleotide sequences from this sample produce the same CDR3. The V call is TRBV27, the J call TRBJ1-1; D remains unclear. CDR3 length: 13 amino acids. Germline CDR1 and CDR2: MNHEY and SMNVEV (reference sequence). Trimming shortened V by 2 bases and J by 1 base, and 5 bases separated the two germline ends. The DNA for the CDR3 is TGTGCCAGCAGTTTAAGAGAGAACACTGAAGCTTTCTTT. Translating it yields CASSLRENTEAFF.

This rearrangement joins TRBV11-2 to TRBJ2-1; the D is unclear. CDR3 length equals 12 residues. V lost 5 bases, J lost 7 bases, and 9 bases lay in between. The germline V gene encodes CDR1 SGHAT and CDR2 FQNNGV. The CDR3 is CASSPLRNEQFF. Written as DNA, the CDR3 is TGTGCCAGCAGCCCGCTACGGAATGAGCAGTTCTTC.

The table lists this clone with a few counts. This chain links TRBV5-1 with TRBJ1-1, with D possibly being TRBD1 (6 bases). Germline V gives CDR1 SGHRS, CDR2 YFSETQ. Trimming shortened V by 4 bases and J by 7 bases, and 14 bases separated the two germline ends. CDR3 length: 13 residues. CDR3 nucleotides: TGCGCCAGCAGCCAAGGACAGACCATTGAAGCTTTCTTT. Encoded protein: CASSQGQTIEAFF. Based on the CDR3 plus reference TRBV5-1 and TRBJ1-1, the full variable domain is KAGVTQTPRYLIKTRGQQVTLSCSPISGHRSVSWYQQTPGQGLQFLFEYFSETQRNKGNFPGRFSGRQFSNSRSEMNVSTLELGDSALYLCASSQGQTIEAFFGQGTRLTVV.

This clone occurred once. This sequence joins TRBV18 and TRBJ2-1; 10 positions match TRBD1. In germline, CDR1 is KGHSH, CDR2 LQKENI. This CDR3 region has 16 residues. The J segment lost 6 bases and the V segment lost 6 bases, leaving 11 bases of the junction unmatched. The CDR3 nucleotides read TGTGCCAGCTCCCCTAGACAGGGGGCCTCGGGCAATGAGCAGTTCTTC. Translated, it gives CASSPRQGASGNEQFF.

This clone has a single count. CDR3 in amino acids: CASKLGLAASTDTQYF. CDR3 sequence (DNA): TGTGCCAGCAAGTTAGGACTAGCGGCAAGCACAGATACGCAGTATTTT. The chain carries TRBV2 and TRBJ2-3; the match to TRBD2 covers 10 bases. This CDR3 has 16 amino acids. The V gene end was trimmed by 7 bases and the J gene end by 0 bases; junction bases not matched to a gene: 7. CDR1 SNHLY and CDR2 FYNNEI come from the germline V gene.

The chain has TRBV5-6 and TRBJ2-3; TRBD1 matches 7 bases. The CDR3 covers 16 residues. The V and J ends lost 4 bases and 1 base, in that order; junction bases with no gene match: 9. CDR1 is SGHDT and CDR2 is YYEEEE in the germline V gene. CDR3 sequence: CASSPDRTYGTDTQYF. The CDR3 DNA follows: TGTGCCAGCAGCCCGGACAGGACTTATGGCACAGATACGCAGTATTTT. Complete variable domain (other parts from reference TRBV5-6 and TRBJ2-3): DAGVTQSPTHLIKTRGQQVTLRCSPKSGHDTVSWYQQALGQGPQFIFQYYEEEERQRGNFPDRFSGHQFPNYSSELNVNALLLGDSALYLCASSPDRTYGTDTQYFGPGTRLTVL.

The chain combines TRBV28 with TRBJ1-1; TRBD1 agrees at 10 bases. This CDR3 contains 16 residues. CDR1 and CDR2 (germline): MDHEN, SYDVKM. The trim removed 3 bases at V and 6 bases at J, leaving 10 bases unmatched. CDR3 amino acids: CASSLIAGTGVAEAFF. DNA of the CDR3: TGTGCCAGCAGTTTGATCGCCGGGACAGGGGTCGCTGAAGCTTTCTTT.

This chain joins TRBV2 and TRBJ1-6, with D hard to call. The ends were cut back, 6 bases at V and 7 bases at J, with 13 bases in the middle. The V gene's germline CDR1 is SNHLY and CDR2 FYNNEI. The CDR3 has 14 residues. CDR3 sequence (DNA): TGTGCCAGCAGGGCCCCAGCCGGGAATTCACCCCTCCACTTT. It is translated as CASRAPAGNSPLHF.

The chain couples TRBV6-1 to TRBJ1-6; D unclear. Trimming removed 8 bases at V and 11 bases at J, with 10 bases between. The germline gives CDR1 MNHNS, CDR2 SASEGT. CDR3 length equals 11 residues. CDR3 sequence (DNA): TGTGCCAGCGAAAAGAACCCACCCCTCCACTTT. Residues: CASEKNPPLHF.

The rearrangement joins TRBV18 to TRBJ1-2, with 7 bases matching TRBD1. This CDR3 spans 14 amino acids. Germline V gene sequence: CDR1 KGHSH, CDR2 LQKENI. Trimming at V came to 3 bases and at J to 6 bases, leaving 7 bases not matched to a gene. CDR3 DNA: TGTGCCAGCTCACCGGCTGGGAGGGGGCATGGCTACACCTTC. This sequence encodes CASSPAGRGHGYTF.

Here the CDR3 DNA reads TGCAGCGTTGACGGTTGGTCAGGGGGCTATGGCTACACCTTC. It yields the protein CSVDGWSGGYGYTF. This chain uses TRBV29-1 with TRBJ1-2; 7 bases agree with TRBD1. The junction had 8 bases not matched to a gene; V was cut back by 3 bases and J by 4 bases. CDR3 size: 14 residues. The germline V gene encodes CDR1 SQVTM and CDR2 ANQGSEA.

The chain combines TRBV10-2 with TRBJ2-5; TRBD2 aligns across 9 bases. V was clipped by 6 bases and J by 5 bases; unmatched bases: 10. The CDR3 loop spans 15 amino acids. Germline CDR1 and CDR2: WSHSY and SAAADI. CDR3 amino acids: CASRGRGGDVETQYF. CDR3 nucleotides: TGCGCCAGCAGGGGGCGGGGGGGTGATGTGGAGACCCAGTACTTC.

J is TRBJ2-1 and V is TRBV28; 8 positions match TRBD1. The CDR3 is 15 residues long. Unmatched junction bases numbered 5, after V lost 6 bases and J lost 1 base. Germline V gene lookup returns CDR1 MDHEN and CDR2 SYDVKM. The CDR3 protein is CASSQGTGSYNEQFF. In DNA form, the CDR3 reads TGTGCCAGCAGCCAAGGGACAGGATCCTACAATGAGCAGTTCTTC.

The CDR3 protein is CASSPRGVGGVYGYTF. CDR3 DNA: TGTGCCAGCAGCCCCCGAGGGGTTGGGGGGGTCTATGGCTACACCTTC. The rearrangement links TRBV9 to TRBJ1-2; TRBD1 is a possible D gene (5 bases). Germline CDR1 and CDR2: SGDLS and YYNGEE. The CDR3 extends over 16 amino acids. V shed 4 bases and J shed 4 bases, with 20 bases lying between them.

CDR3 residues: CAWSVGLTNTEAFF. CDR3 nucleotides: TGTGCCTGGAGTGTCGGACTGACGAACACTGAAGCTTTCTTT. The rearrangement links TRBV30 to TRBJ1-1; D not resolved. Trimming stripped 0 bases from V and 1 base from J, with 9 bases between. The CDR3 contains 14 residues. Germline CDR1 reads GTSNPN; CDR2 reads SVGIG (reference sequence).

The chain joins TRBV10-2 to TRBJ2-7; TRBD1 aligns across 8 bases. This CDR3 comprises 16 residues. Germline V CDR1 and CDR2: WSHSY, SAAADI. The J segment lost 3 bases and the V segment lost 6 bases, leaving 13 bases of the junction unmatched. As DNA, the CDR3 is TGCGCCAGCAGGGATCAACCCGGGACAGGCCGCTACGAGCAGTACTTC. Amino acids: CASRDQPGTGRYEQYF.

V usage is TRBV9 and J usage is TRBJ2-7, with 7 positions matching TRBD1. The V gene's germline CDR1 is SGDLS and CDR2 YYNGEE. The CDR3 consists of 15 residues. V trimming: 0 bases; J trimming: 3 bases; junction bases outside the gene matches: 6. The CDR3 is CASSVATGVHYEQYF. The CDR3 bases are TGTGCCAGCAGCGTAGCTACAGGGGTCCACTACGAGCAGTACTTC.

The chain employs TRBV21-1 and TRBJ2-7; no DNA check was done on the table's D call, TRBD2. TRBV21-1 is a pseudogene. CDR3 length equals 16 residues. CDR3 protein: CASSPRERGGLYEQYF. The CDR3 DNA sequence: TGTGCCAGCAGCCCCAGGGAGAGGGGGGGTCTCTACGAGCAGTACTTC.

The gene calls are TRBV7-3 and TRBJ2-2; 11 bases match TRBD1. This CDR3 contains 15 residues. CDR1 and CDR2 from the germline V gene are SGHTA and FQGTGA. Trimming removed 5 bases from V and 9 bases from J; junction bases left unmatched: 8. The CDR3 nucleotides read TGTGCCAGCAGCGCGTGGACAGGGGGCGTAAGGGAGCTGTTTTTT. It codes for CASSAWTGGVRELFF.

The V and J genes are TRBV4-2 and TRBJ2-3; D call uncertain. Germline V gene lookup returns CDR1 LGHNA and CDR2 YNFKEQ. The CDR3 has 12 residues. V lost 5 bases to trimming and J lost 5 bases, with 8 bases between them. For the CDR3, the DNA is TGTGCCAGCAGCGGGCCCCAAGATACGCAGTATTTT. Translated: CASSGPQDTQYF.